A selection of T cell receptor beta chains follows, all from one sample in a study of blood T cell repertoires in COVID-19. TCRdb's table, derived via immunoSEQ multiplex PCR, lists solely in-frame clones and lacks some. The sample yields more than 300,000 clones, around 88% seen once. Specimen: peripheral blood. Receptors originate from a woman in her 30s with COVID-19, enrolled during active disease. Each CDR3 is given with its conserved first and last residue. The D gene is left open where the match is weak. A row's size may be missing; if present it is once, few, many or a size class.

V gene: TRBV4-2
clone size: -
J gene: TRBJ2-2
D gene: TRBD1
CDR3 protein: CASSQGGQGWTGELFF
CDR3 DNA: TGTGCCAGCAGCCAGGGGGGACAGGGGTGGACCGGGGAGCTGTTTTTT

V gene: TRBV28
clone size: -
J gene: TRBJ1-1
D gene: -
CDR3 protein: CASSLTVNTEAFF
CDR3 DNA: TGTGCCAGCAGCCTCACTGTGAACACTGAAGCTTTCTTT

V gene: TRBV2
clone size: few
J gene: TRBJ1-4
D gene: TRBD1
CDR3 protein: CASSVKTGSHEKLFF
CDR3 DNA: TGTGCCAGCAGCGTAAAGACAGGGTCTCATGAAAAACTGTTTTTT

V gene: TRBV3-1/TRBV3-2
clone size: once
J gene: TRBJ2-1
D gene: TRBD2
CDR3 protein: CASSQAWGGGGAHNEQFF
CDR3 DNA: TGTGCCAGCAGCCAAGCGTGGGGCGGCGGGGGGGCACACAATGAGCAGTTCTTC

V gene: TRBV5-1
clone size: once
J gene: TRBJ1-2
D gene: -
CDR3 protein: CASSEEGHGYTF
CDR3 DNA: TGCGCCAGCAGCGAGGAAGGTCATGGCTACACCTTC

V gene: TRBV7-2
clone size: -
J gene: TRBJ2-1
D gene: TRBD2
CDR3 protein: CASSAGLAGGEDEQFF
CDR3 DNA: TGTGCCAGCAGCGCGGGACTAGCGGGGGGGGAGGATGAGCAGTTCTTC

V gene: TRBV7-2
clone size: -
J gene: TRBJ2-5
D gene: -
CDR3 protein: CASSAPWETQYF
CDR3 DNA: TGTGCCAGCAGCGCGCCTTGGGAGACCCAGTACTTC

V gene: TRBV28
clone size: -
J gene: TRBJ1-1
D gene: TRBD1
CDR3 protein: CASSPYRGLMNTEAFF
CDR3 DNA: TGTGCCAGCAGTCCCTACAGGGGGCTCATGAACACTGAAGCTTTCTTT

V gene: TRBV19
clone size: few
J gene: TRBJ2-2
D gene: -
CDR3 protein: CASSISQMNTGELFF
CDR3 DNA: TGTGCCAGTAGTATAAGTCAGATGAACACCGGGGAGCTGTTTTTT

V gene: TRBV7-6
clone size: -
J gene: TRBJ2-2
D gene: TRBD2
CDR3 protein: CASSPWGGPGTGELFF
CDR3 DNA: TGTGCCAGCAGCCCATGGGGGGGACCTGGCACCGGGGAGCTGTTTTTT

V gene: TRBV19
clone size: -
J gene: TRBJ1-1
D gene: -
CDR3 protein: CASSIGYGAFNTEAFF
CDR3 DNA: TGTGCCAGTAGTATAGGATATGGGGCGTTTAACACTGAAGCTTTCTTT

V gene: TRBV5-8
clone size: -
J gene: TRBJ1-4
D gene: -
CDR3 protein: CASSLSLNEKLFF
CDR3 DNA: TGTGCCAGCAGCTTGTCCTTAAATGAAAAACTGTTTTTT

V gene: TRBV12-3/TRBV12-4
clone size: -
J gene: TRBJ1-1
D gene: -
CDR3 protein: CASSLQDTEAFF
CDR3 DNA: TGTGCCAGCAGTTTACAGGACACTGAAGCTTTCTTT

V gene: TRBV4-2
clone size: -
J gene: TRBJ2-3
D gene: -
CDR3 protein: CASSQDLAALNPDTQYF
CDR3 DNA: TGTGCCAGCAGCCAAGATCTCGCGGCGCTTAACCCAGATACGCAGTATTTT

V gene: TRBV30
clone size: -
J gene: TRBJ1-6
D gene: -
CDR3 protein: CASNGGTDNSPLHF
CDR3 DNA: TGTGCCTCTAACGGGGGGACGGATAATTCACCCCTCCACTTT

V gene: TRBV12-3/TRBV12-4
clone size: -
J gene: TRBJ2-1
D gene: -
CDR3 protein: CASGGISYNEQFF
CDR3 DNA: TGTGCCAGCGGGGGCATCTCCTACAATGAGCAGTTCTTC

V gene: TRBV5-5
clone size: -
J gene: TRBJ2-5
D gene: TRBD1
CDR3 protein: CASSITGGPTPTQYF
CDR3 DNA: TGTGCCAGCAGCATCACAGGGGGCCCTACGCCGACCCAGTACTTC

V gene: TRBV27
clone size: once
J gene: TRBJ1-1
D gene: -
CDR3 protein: CASRVGGRTEAFF
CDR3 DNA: TGTGCCAGCAGGGTGGGGGGGCGGACTGAAGCTTTCTTT

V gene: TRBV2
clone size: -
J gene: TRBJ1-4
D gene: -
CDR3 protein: CASQRVNEKLFF
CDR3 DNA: TGTGCCAGCCAACGGGTTAATGAAAAACTGTTTTTT

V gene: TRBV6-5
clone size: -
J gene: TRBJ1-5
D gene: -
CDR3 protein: CASRAGSGGNQPQHF
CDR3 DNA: TGTGCCAGCAGAGCAGGGTCTGGAGGCAATCAGCCCCAGCATTTT

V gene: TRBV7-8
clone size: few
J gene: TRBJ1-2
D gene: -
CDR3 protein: CASSRIPGYGYTF
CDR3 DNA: TGTGCCAGCAGTCGTATACCGGGCTATGGCTACACCTTC

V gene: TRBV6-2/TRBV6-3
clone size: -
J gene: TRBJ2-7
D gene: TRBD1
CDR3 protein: CASSYEGQGAAEQYF
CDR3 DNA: TGTGCCAGCAGTTACGAGGGACAGGGGGCTGCCGAGCAGTACTTC

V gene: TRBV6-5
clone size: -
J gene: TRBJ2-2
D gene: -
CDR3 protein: CASSLSGEATGELFF
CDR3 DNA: TGTGCCAGCAGTTTATCGGGGGAGGCCACCGGGGAGCTGTTTTTT

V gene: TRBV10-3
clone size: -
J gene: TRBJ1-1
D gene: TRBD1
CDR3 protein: CAISGTGGRFEAFF
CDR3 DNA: TGTGCCATCAGCGGGACAGGGGGACGGTTTGAAGCTTTCTTT

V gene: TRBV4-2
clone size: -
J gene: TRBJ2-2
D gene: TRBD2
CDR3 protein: CASSLAGGNTGELFF
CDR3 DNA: TGTGCCAGCAGCCTAGCGGGGGGGAACACCGGGGAGCTGTTTTTT

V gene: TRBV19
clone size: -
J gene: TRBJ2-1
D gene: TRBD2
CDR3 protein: CASSPLPSGGYNEQFF
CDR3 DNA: TGTGCCAGTAGTCCCCTTCCTAGCGGGGGGTACAATGAGCAGTTCTTC

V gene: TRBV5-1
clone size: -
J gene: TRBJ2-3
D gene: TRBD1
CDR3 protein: CASSWDRLTDTQYF
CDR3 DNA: TGCGCCAGCAGCTGGGACAGACTCACAGATACGCAGTATTTT

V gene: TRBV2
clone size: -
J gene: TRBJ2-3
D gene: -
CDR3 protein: CASSEARGTDTQYF
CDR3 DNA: TGTGCCAGCAGTGAAGCCCGGGGCACAGATACGCAGTATTTT

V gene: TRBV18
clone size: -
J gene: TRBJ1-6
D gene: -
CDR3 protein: CASSSEASYNSPLHF
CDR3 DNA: TGTGCCAGCTCCTCCGAGGCGTCCTATAATTCACCCCTCCACTTT

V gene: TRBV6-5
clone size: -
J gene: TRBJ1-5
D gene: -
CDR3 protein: CASSQQDSNQPQHF
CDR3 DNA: TGTGCCAGCAGTCAACAGGATAGCAATCAGCCCCAGCATTTT

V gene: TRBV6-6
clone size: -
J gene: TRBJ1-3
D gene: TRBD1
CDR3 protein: CASSGPDRGGDTIYF
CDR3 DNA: TGTGCCAGCAGTGGGCCGGACAGGGGGGGGGACACCATATATTTT